The rows below give T cell receptor beta chains drawn from one sample of a study of tumour-infiltrating T cells in Burkitt lymphoma. Sequencing was performed with immunoSEQ multiplex PCR; in TCRdb, only in-frame clones are kept and a portion is missing. In the table there are 530 or so clones, 9.5% to 13% of which are singletons. Input material: tumor tissue. All receptors derive from a human donor with diffuse large B-cell lymphoma. Some clones in this sample may be carry-over from other donors' samples. The CDR3 runs from the conserved cysteine through the conserved F or W. Each record gives: clone size, J gene, D gene, V gene, CDR3 length, CDR3 protein, CDR3 DNA. A D gene is named only where the DNA matches it firmly. Not every row has a clone size; where given, it reads once, few, many or a size class.

>few|TRBJ2-2|NA|TRBV5-4|14
CASAGGMNTGELFF
TGTGCCAGCGCCGGGGGAATGAACACCGGGGAGCTGTTTTTT
>few|TRBJ1-1|TRBD1|TRBV7-2|13
CASSTRTGPEAFF
TGTGCCAGCAGCACACGGACAGGGCCTGAAGCTTTCTTT
>few|TRBJ1-2|NA|TRBV5-6|15
CASSAEGEGVYGYTF
TGTGCCAGCAGCGCCGAGGGGGAGGGAGTCTATGGCTACACCTTC
>NA|TRBJ2-7|NA|TRBV7-9|14
CASSLAQANYEQYF
TGTGCCAGCAGCTTAGCGCAGGCAAACTACGAGCAGTACTTC
>few|TRBJ2-7|NA|TRBV5-1|13
CASSLADHYEQYF
TGCGCCAGCAGCTTGGCGGACCATTACGAGCAGTACTTC
>NA|TRBJ1-5|TRBD1|TRBV19|14
CASSIVGGGQPQHF
TGTGCCAGTAGTATAGTAGGGGGCGGACAGCCCCAGCATTTT
>few|TRBJ2-6|NA|TRBV6-5|14
CASRRMSGANVLTF
TGTGCCAGCAGGCGGATGTCGGGGGCCAACGTCCTGACTTTC
>few|TRBJ2-3|NA|TRBV13|12
CASSAYTDTQYF
TGTGCCAGCAGCGCGTACACAGATACGCAGTATTTT
>few|TRBJ2-7|NA|TRBV5-1|15
CASSLATGKSYEQYF
TGCGCCAGCAGCTTAGCCACAGGGAAGTCCTACGAGCAGTACTTC
>NA|TRBJ2-7|TRBD1|TRBV5-4|13
CASSGGQGYEQYF
TGTGCCAGCAGCGGCGGACAGGGCTACGAGCAGTACTTC
>few|TRBJ2-3|NA|TRBV7-2|15
CASSPGQISTDTQYF
TGTGCCAGCAGTCCGGGTCAGATTAGCACAGATACGCAGTATTTT
>few|TRBJ2-1|NA|TRBV6-1|15
CASSRGPSSYNEQFF
TGTGCCAGCTCCCGGGGGCCTAGCTCCTACAATGAGCAGTTCTTC
>NA|TRBJ1-2|TRBD1|TRBV9|19
CASSVEAGTGDVPNYGYTF
TGTGCCAGCAGCGTAGAGGCCGGGACAGGGGACGTTCCTAACTATGGCTACACCTTC
>NA|TRBJ1-6|NA|TRBV6-5|15
CATVDKSPYNSPLHF
TGTGCCACCGTAGACAAATCCCCATATAATTCACCCCTCCACTTT
>large|TRBJ2-4|NA|TRBV19|11
CASSIPPWTTF
TGTGCCAGTAGTATCCCCCCTTGGACCACCTTC
>few|TRBJ1-5|TRBD1|TRBV10-1|13
CASSGTGDQPQHF
TGCGCCAGCAGCGGGACAGGGGATCAGCCCCAGCATTTT
>NA|TRBJ1-2|TRBD1|TRBV7-9|12
CASWGQGAGYTF
TGTGCCAGCTGGGGACAGGGGGCTGGCTACACCTTC
>NA|TRBJ1-2|NA|TRBV5-8|13
CASSLDTYYGYTF
TGTGCCAGCAGCTTGGACACATACTATGGCTACACCTTC
>NA|TRBJ2-1|NA|TRBV6-5|15
CASSYSMGRYNEQFF
TGTGCCAGCAGTTACTCGATGGGGCGGTACAATGAGCAGTTCTTC
>NA|TRBJ1-2|TRBD1|TRBV7-8|13
CASSSTGLYGYTF
TGTGCCAGCAGCTCGACAGGGCTTTATGGCTACACCTTC
>few|TRBJ2-7|TRBD1|TRBV9|12
CASSPTGLEQYF
TGTGCTAGCAGCCCGACAGGGCTTGAGCAGTACTTC
>NA|TRBJ1-2|NA|TRBV28|14
CASSLYGGIYGYTF
TGTGCCAGCAGTTTATACGGTGGTATTTATGGCTACACCTTC
>NA|TRBJ1-1|TRBD1|TRBV7-9|15
CASSYRQGSTTEAFF
TGTGCCAGCAGCTACCGACAGGGGTCGACCACTGAAGCTTTCTTT
>NA|TRBJ2-3|TRBD2|TRBV25-1|16
CASICRASGRTDTQYF
TGTGCCAGCATTTGTAGGGCTAGCGGACGCACAGATACGCAGTATTTT
>NA|TRBJ2-3|NA|TRBV10-3|13
CAFGGTKTDTQYF
TGTGCCTTTGGCGGGACGAAGACAGATACGCAGTATTTT